A selection of T cell receptor beta chains follows, all from one sample in a study of blood T cell repertoires in COVID-19. Data came from immunoSEQ multiplex PCR; TCRdb stores just in-frame clones and leaves some out. The sample comprises around 270,000 clones, 84% of which are singletons, and about 1.6% rests with the top ten. The sequenced sample consisted of peripheral blood. The receptors derive from a woman in her thirties or forties who had recovered from COVID-19. Both conserved end residues are part of each CDR3. The D gene is left open where the match is weak. Clone size appears in some rows only: once, few, many, or a class for an expanded clone.

clone_size,v_call,d_call,j_call,cdr3_nt,cdr3_aa
.,TRBV5-5,.,TRBJ2-1,TGTGCCAGCAGCCCACCAGCCAGGGGAATTTCCTACAATGAGCAGTTCTTC,CASSPPARGISYNEQFF
.,TRBV2,.,TRBJ2-7,TGTGCCAGCAGTGCCAAGGGGGGGCCTTCCTACGAGCAGTACTTC,CASSAKGGPSYEQYF
.,TRBV4-1,.,TRBJ2-2,TGCGCCAGCAACCAAGTAGGAGGCACCGGGGAGCTGTTTTTT,CASNQVGGTGELFF
.,TRBV5-4,.,TRBJ1-1,TGTGCCAGCAGCTTTGCAACTCAGGGGACTGAAGCTTTCTTT,CASSFATQGTEAFF
.,TRBV24-1,.,TRBJ1-2,TGTGCCACCAGTGATTCGAGGGCGTCGGGTGGCTACACCTTC,CATSDSRASGGYTF
.,TRBV7-6,TRBD2,TRBJ2-2,TGTGCCAGCAGCCCCTTAGCGGGGGACCTCACCGGGGAGCTGTTTTTT,CASSPLAGDLTGELFF
.,TRBV3-1/TRBV3-2,.,TRBJ2-7,TGTGCCAGCAGCCAAGAGGGGGCAAGCTACGAGCAGTACTTC,CASSQEGASYEQYF
few,TRBV5-1,.,TRBJ1-4,TGCGCCAGCAGCTTGGAAGGCAGGGGCGAAAAACTGTTTTTT,CASSLEGRGEKLFF
.,TRBV30,TRBD1,TRBJ1-2,TGTGCCTGGAGCGCAGGGGGCGACTATGGCTACACCTTC,CAWSAGGDYGYTF
.,TRBV4-1,.,TRBJ1-6,TGCGCCAGCAGCCAAGTGTCAGGGATAGGCAATAATTCACCCCTCCACTTT,CASSQVSGIGNNSPLHF
.,TRBV28,.,TRBJ2-3,TGTGCCAGCAGTTTAAATGGGGCAGCGGGTAGGGTAGATACGCAGTATTTT,CASSLNGAAGRVDTQYF
.,TRBV5-1,.,TRBJ1-2,TGCGCCAGCAGCTTTACACAGGGCGGATATGGCTACACCTTC,CASSFTQGGYGYTF
few,TRBV4-1,.,TRBJ1-5,TGCGCCAGCAGCCAAGATGGACAAAATTATCAGCCCCAGCATTTT,CASSQDGQNYQPQHF
.,TRBV30,.,TRBJ2-2,TGTGCCTGGAGTGTGTGGGGCAACACCGGGGAGCTGTTTTTT,CAWSVWGNTGELFF
.,TRBV25-1,TRBD1,TRBJ2-5,TGTGCCAGCGGCTCCAGGGGGCAAGAGACCCAGTACTTC,CASGSRGQETQYF
medium-sized,TRBV4-2,.,TRBJ2-1,TGTGCCAGCAGCCAAGATGCTGCGAGCTCCTACAATGAGCAGTTCTTC,CASSQDAASSYNEQFF
few,TRBV3-1/TRBV3-2,.,TRBJ2-2,TGTGCCAGCAAACCGTCGAGGGGCCTAGCGAGCAGGGAGCTGTTTTTT,CASKPSRGLASRELFF
once,TRBV2,TRBD2,TRBJ2-7,TGTGCCAGCACGCGGGGGGCTTACTCCTACGAGCAGTACTTC,CASTRGAYSYEQYF
.,TRBV2,.,TRBJ1-2,TGTGCCAGCATCCCAAATGGAGACTATGGCTACACCTTC,CASIPNGDYGYTF
.,TRBV7-9,.,TRBJ1-1,TGTGCCAGCAGCCCAGGACTAGCGAAGGCTTTCTTT,CASSPGLAKAFF
once,TRBV2,.,TRBJ1-2,TGTGCCAGCGAGGTAGGTGGCTACACCTTC,CASEVGGYTF
.,TRBV5-1,.,TRBJ2-2,TGCGCCAGCAGCTCCGCTACAGGGGGGGGACCGAACACCGGGGAGCTGTTTTTT,CASSSATGGGPNTGELFF
.,TRBV19,TRBD1,TRBJ2-3,TGTGCCAGTAGGTCATTTATGGGGACAGTTGGCACAGATACGCAGTATTTT,CASRSFMGTVGTDTQYF
.,TRBV10-3,.,TRBJ1-3,TGTGCCATCAGTGTCGGCCGGGGTACTTCTGGAAACACCATATATTTT,CAISVGRGTSGNTIYF
.,TRBV7-9,.,TRBJ1-1,TGTGCCAGCAGCTCGTCCTGGACAGCTGAAGCTTTCTTT,CASSSSWTAEAFF
.,TRBV28,.,TRBJ1-6,TGTGCCAGCAGCCCACCCGGGACTGCAAATTCACCCCTCCACTTT,CASSPPGTANSPLHF
many,TRBV9,.,TRBJ1-2,TGTGCCAGCAGCCCCGCAGGGGACTATGGCTACACCTTC,CASSPAGDYGYTF
.,TRBV27,.,TRBJ2-3,TGTGCCAGCAGTTTACGAGCGGCCGATACGCAGTATTTT,CASSLRAADTQYF
.,TRBV5-5,.,TRBJ1-2,TGTGCCAGCAGGTCAACAGGAGACTATGGCTACACCTTC,CASRSTGDYGYTF
.,TRBV28,TRBD1,TRBJ2-7,TGTGCCAGCAGTCCCGGGACAGCAAACTCCTACGAGCAGTACTTC,CASSPGTANSYEQYF
.,TRBV3-1/TRBV3-2,.,TRBJ2-3,TGTGCCAGCAGCCAGGTGTTAGGGGCATCCCGCACAGATACGCAGTATTTT,CASSQVLGASRTDTQYF
.,TRBV5-1,.,TRBJ1-4,TGCGCCAGCAGCTTGGATGTCGGGTCTGCAACTAATGAAAAACTGTTTTTT,CASSLDVGSATNEKLFF
.,TRBV28,.,TRBJ1-5,TGTGCCAGCAGTTCCCTCGCCGGTGGAGGGGAGCCCCAGCATTTT,CASSSLAGGGEPQHF
.,TRBV24-1,.,TRBJ1-5,TGTGCCACCAGTGGGGCAGGCAATCAGCCCCAGCATTTT,CATSGAGNQPQHF